A single sample gave rise to the 21 T cell receptor beta chains below, sequenced in a study of post-analysis software for immune sequencing data. Incorporated into the TCR beta cDNA libraries were unique molecular identifiers, which served to reduce PCR and sequencing biases. A single record per CDR3 protein comes from TCRdb applying MiXCR to the PCR reads. In the table there are about 810,000 distinct CDR3 sequences, roughly 58% of which are singletons. These receptors have no known antigen. Study-level points and caveats: Higher frequency in patients than in controls was seen for roughly five TRBV segments, with TRBV5-6, TRBV5-1 and TRBV20-1 among them.

Sequences were obtained from blood. All receptors come from a girl under 18 with multiple sclerosis.

The V and J genes are TRBV19 and TRBJ2-1; possibly TRBD1 for D (5 bases). V lost 7 bases, J lost 6 bases, and 13 bases lay in between. Germline CDR1 and CDR2: LNHDA and SQIVND (reference sequence). This CDR3 region has 13 residues. CDR3 coding DNA: TGTGCCAGTAAACTGAAGGGGCCCAATGAGCAGTTCTTC. This codes for CASKLKGPNEQFF.

The chain employs TRBV7-8 and TRBJ2-1; 8 bases align to TRBD1. The CDR3 extends over 15 amino acids. V was pared by 4 bases and J by 8 bases, with 10 bases of the junction left unmatched. Germline CDR1 SGHVS, CDR2 FQNEAQ. CDR3 nucleotides: TGTGCCAGCAGCTCGGCCGGGACAGGCTTCGATGAGCAGTTCTTC. It is translated as CASSSAGTGFDEQFF.

The chain carries TRBV5-1 and TRBJ2-3, with 7 bases aligning to TRBD1. CDR1 is SGHRS and CDR2 is YFSETQ in the germline V gene. The trim removed 3 bases at V and 0 bases at J, leaving 7 bases unmatched. This CDR3 spans 16 amino acids. CDR3 region: CASSSTGDQSTDTQYF. The CDR3 DNA reads TGCGCCAGCAGCTCTACAGGGGACCAAAGCACAGATACGCAGTATTTT.

V usage is TRBV3-1 and J usage is TRBJ2-6; 11 positions agree with TRBD1. The V segment lost 4 bases and the J segment 1 base; nucleotides outside the gene matches: 9. This CDR3 region has 19 residues. From germline, CDR1 is LGHDT and CDR2 YNNKEL (reference sequence). Here the CDR3 DNA reads TGTGCCAGCAGCCTTTCGGGACAGGGGGACCTTTCTGGGGCCAACGTCCTGACTTTC. Translated: CASSLSGQGDLSGANVLTF.

V and J are TRBV20-1 and TRBJ1-2, with a weak D call TRBD1 (6 bases). This CDR3 spans 15 amino acids. CDR1 is DFQATT, CDR2 SNEGSKA, per germline (reference sequence). The germline V and J ends were trimmed by 6 bases and 2 bases, with 19 bases remaining between them. The CDR3 region has the DNA TGCAGTGCAACCCGAGGGGGAATGCCGAACTATGGCTACACCTTC. It codes for CSATRGGMPNYGYTF.

V and J are TRBV6-2 or TRBV6-3 and TRBJ1-1; TRBD1 matches 11 bases. The CDR3 extends over 16 amino acids. Germline CDR1 is MNHEY and CDR2 is SVGEGT. With V trimmed by 0 bases and J by 5 bases, 5 bases remained unmatched. DNA of the CDR3: TGTGCCAGCAGTTACTCGGACAGGGGGCATGAAACTGAAGCTTTCTTT. It yields the protein CASSYSDRGHETEAFF.

The V call is TRBV20-1, the J call TRBJ1-2, with D uncertain. Per the germline V gene, CDR1 is DFQATT and CDR2 is SNEGSKA (reference sequence). This CDR3 comprises 13 residues. V lost 4 bases and J lost 6, with 15 bases in between. The CDR3 nucleotides are TGCAGTGCTACAACCGGTGCCAAGAATGGCTACACCTTC. Protein product: CSATTGAKNGYTF.

The DNA of the CDR3 is TGTGCCAGCAGTGGGGCCAGGGAATACCAAGAGACCCAGTACTTC. Amino acids: CASSGAREYQETQYF. The chain recombines TRBV25-1 with TRBJ2-5; D perhaps matches TRBD1 (5 bases). Germline V gene sequence: CDR1 MGHDK, CDR2 SYGVNS. The CDR3 is 15 amino acids. Trimming cost V 4 bases and J 0 bases, with 12 bases left between them.

The chain is built from TRBV20-1 and TRBJ2-5; unclear D gene. This CDR3 is 15 amino acids long. Germline-derived CDR1 and CDR2 are DFQATT and SNEGSKA (reference sequence). With 3 bases removed from V and 5 bases from J, the gap between germline ends came to 19 bases. CDR3 residues: CSARPLARSSETQYF. The DNA for the CDR3 is TGCAGTGCTAGGCCCCTGGCCCGCTCGAGCGAGACCCAGTACTTC.

V is TRBV5-1 and J is TRBJ1-1; a weak D match, TRBD1 (6 bases). The length of the CDR3 is 13 residues. Germline V gene data show CDR1 as SGHRS and CDR2 as YFSETQ. V lost 7 bases to trimming and J lost 4 bases, with 14 bases between them. CDR3 nucleotides: TGCGCCAGCCGGTCGGGGGGGCCCACTGAAGCTTTCTTT. Encoded protein: CASRSGGPTEAFF.

The chain couples TRBV7-6 to TRBJ2-6, with D uncertain. Germline CDR1 reads SGHVS; CDR2 reads FNYEAQ. The ends were cut back, 5 bases at V and 2 bases at J, with 10 bases in the middle. The CDR3 is 15 amino acids. The CDR3 bases are TGTGCCAGCAGCACCATTTCTGCTGGGGCCAACGTCCTGACTTTC. Translation gives CASSTISAGANVLTF.

This chain uses TRBV13 with TRBJ2-7, with D possibly being TRBD2 (6 bases). Germline V gene lookup returns CDR1 PRHDT and CDR2 FYEKMQ (reference sequence). This CDR3 is 13 amino acids long. V lost 6 bases and J 6 bases, leaving 15 bases between the germline ends. Written as DNA, the CDR3 is TGTGCCAGCAGAGGCCCCGGGGGAGGCGAGCAGTACTTC. Its translation is CASRGPGGGEQYF.

The J gene is TRBJ2-1, the V gene TRBV20-1, with D possibly being TRBD2 (5 bases). This CDR3 is 12 amino acids long. The germline gives CDR1 DFQATT, CDR2 SNEGSKA (reference sequence). The V and J ends lost 3 bases and 6 bases respectively, with 9 bases between them. The CDR3 protein is CSARGSLNEQFF. In DNA form, the CDR3 reads TGCAGTGCTAGGGGGAGTCTCAATGAGCAGTTCTTC.

This clonotype was counted only a few times. This chain connects TRBV20-1 to TRBJ2-3, with a weak D call TRBD1 (6 bases). From germline, CDR1 is DFQATT and CDR2 SNEGSKA (reference sequence). This CDR3 region has 15 residues. Trimming stripped 1 base from V and 3 bases from J, with 14 bases between. The CDR3, as DNA: TGCAGTGCTAGAGTCCAAGGGCAGGGGACAGATACGCAGTATTTT. Translation gives CSARVQGQGTDTQYF.

This clonotype showed up many times. The rearrangement links TRBV10-3 to TRBJ2-5, with 8 bases that match TRBD2. The CDR3 is 14 amino acids. The germline V gene encodes CDR1 ENHRY and CDR2 SYGVKD. With 7 bases clipped from V and 0 bases from J, the junction kept 4 bases outside the gene matches. CDR3 in DNA: TGTGCCATCAAGTTAGCGGGAAACCAAGAGACCCAGTACTTC. Translated, it gives CAIKLAGNQETQYF.

This chain joins TRBV20-1 and TRBJ2-1; 11 nucleotides agree with TRBD2. The CDR3 contains 15 residues. Germline CDR1 reads DFQATT; CDR2 reads SNEGSKA (reference sequence). V was clipped by 4 bases and J by 4 bases; unmatched bases: 6. The CDR3: CSATFSGGAYNEQFF. The CDR3 DNA follows: TGCAGTGCTACCTTTAGCGGGGGGGCTTACAATGAGCAGTTCTTC.

This clonotype has only a few counts. The chain carries TRBV27 and TRBJ2-3, with a tentative D call TRBD1 (6 bases). V was cut by 7 bases and J by 0 bases, with 14 bases left in between. This CDR3 comprises 15 residues. Germline-derived CDR1 and CDR2 are MNHEY and SMNVEV (reference sequence). The CDR3 sequence is CASTTGHLSTDTQYF. CDR3 sequence (DNA): TGTGCCAGCACCACGGGACACCTAAGCACAGATACGCAGTATTTT.

Only one count was recorded for this clonotype. The chain uses TRBV9 and TRBJ1-2, with TRBD1 as a possible D gene (5 bases). Trimming took 3 bases from V and 8 from J, leaving 20 bases between them. The germline V gene encodes CDR1 SGDLS and CDR2 YYNGEE. The CDR3 consists of 15 residues. The CDR3 DNA is TGTGCCAGCAGCGCAGGGACTGTCAACACGGGGGGCTACACCTTC. Translated: CASSAGTVNTGGYTF.

This clonotype was detected only a few times. The chain links TRBV30 to TRBJ2-1; a weak D match, TRBD2 (5 bases). The germline gives CDR1 GTSNPN, CDR2 SVGIG (reference sequence). V gave up 3 bases and J gave up 7 bases, with 10 bases separating them. The CDR3 has 12 residues. As DNA, the CDR3 is TGTGCCTGGAGCCGGACGGGAAATGAGCAGTTCTTC. Translating gives CAWSRTGNEQFF.

The chain recombines TRBV5-5 with TRBJ2-7; D gene unclear. V gave up 2 bases and J gave up 3 bases, with 12 bases separating them. Germline-derived CDR1 and CDR2 are SGHKS and YYEKEE (reference sequence). The CDR3 length is 14 residues. The chain's CDR3 is CASSFAVTNYEQYF. Here the CDR3 DNA reads TGTGCCAGCAGCTTTGCCGTTACCAACTACGAGCAGTACTTC. Complete variable domain (other parts from reference TRBV5-5 and TRBJ2-7): DAGVTQSPTHLIKTRGQQVTLRCSPISGHKSVSWYQQVLGQGPQFIFQYYEKEERGRGNFPDRFSARQFPNYSSELNVNALLLGDSALYLCASSFAVTNYEQYFGPGTRLTVT.

This clonotype came up once. The J gene is TRBJ1-5, the V gene TRBV12-3 or TRBV12-4; weak D call: TRBD1 (6 bases). Trimming took off 9 bases at V and 0 bases at J, with 12 bases between the two ends. The CDR3 has 14 amino acids. This chain's CDR3 is CASKQGNSNQPQHF. CDR3 coding DNA: TGTGCCAGTAAGCAGGGGAATAGCAATCAGCCCCAGCATTTT.